The 17 T cell receptor beta chains below come from one sample, sequenced in a study of blood T cell repertoires in COVID-19. Clones were read by immunoSEQ multiplex PCR, and TCRdb kept only the in-frame ones, dropping some. The profile shows some 460,000 clones, 70% to 90% of them singletons. The sequenced material came from PBMCs or T cells enriched from blood (not recorded which). Receptor source: a woman under 30 with acute COVID-19.

V gene TRBV6-5 combines with J gene TRBJ2-3, with D hard to call. V was trimmed by 5 bases and J by 8 bases, leaving 8 bases between them. The V gene's germline CDR1 is MNHEY and CDR2 SVGAGI. The CDR3 length is 11 residues. The CDR3 nucleotides read TGTGCCAGCAGTCGAGCCGGTACGCAGTATTTT. This sequence encodes CASSRAGTQYF.

The genes are TRBV14 and TRBJ1-3, with 8 nucleotides matching TRBD1. The CDR3 extends over 15 amino acids. Trimming took 2 bases from V and 2 from J; bases not matched to a gene: 2. Germline-derived CDR1 and CDR2 are SGHDN and FVKESK. CDR3 region: CASSQLRGPGNTIYF. The CDR3 nucleotides are TGTGCCAGCAGCCAACTCAGGGGGCCTGGAAACACCATATATTTT.

The J gene is TRBJ2-6, the V gene TRBV25-1; D is perhaps TRBD1 (6 bases). Germline loops: CDR1 MGHDK, CDR2 SYGVNS. Trimming removed 3 bases from V and 4 bases from J, with 7 bases in between. The CDR3 contains 14 residues. In DNA, the CDR3 is TGTGCCAGCAGTGAGGGGGCAGGGGCCAACGTCCTGACTTTC. As protein: CASSEGAGANVLTF.

The CDR3 sequence is CASRTGAQETQYF. The CDR3 DNA follows: TGTGCCAGTCGGACAGGGGCCCAAGAGACCCAGTACTTC. V usage is TRBV27 and J usage is TRBJ2-5; 9 bases match TRBD1. The CDR3 totals 13 residues. With 9 bases clipped from V and 1 base from J, the junction kept 3 bases outside the gene matches. Per the germline V gene, CDR1 is MNHEY and CDR2 is SMNVEV (reference sequence).

The CDR3 nucleotides read TGTGCCAGCAGTTTATGGGACAGAGCTAACTATGGCTACACCTTC. Its protein is CASSLWDRANYGYTF. This chain connects TRBV28 to TRBJ1-2, with a weak D call TRBD1 (6 bases). This CDR3 comprises 15 residues. Germline CDR1 MDHEN, CDR2 SYDVKM. The ends were cut back, 0 bases at V and 0 bases at J, with 8 bases in the middle.

Only a few counts were recorded for this clone. The chain combines TRBV3-1 (or the pseudogene TRBV3-2) with TRBJ2-2; 8 bases match TRBD1. The CDR3 is made up of 15 amino acids. Looked up from germline, CDR1 is LGHDT and CDR2 is YNNKEL (reference sequence). The V gene end was trimmed by 1 base and the J gene end by 7 bases; junction bases not matched to a gene: 5. The CDR3 nucleotides are TGTGCCAGCAGCCAAGGGACAGGGATGGACGGGGAGCTGTTTTTT. It codes for CASSQGTGMDGELFF.

The chain joins TRBV5-4 to TRBJ2-7; 9 bases map to TRBD1. Germline V lookup: CDR1 SGHNT, CDR2 YYREEE (reference sequence). V was pared by 2 bases and J by 3 bases, with 6 bases of the junction left unmatched. The CDR3 loop spans 15 amino acids. The CDR3 sequence is CASSLGTGPDYEQYF. CDR3 nucleotides: TGTGCCAGCAGCTTAGGGACAGGGCCCGACTACGAGCAGTACTTC.

The chain combines TRBV4-3 with TRBJ1-2, with 10 bases that match TRBD1. The CDR3 has 14 residues. The junction had 7 bases not matched to a gene; V was cut back by 2 bases and J by 10 bases. Per germline, CDR1 LGHNA and CDR2 YSLEER. CDR3 sequence reads: CASSQLGQGGPYTF. Written as DNA, the CDR3 is TGCGCCAGCAGCCAACTTGGACAGGGGGGACCCTACACCTTC.

This rearrangement joins TRBV29-1 to TRBJ2-7; 10 bases line up with TRBD1. The CDR3 consists of 12 residues. Germline assignment: CDR1 SQVTM and CDR2 ANQGSEA. The J segment lost 7 bases and the V segment lost 4 bases, leaving 4 bases of the junction unmatched. The CDR3: CSVGQGAREQYF. CDR3 coding DNA: TGCAGCGTTGGACAGGGGGCGAGGGAGCAGTACTTC.

The chain is built from TRBV27 and TRBJ2-5; the D gene is possibly TRBD1 (6 bases). V was pared by 2 bases and J by 5 bases, with 9 bases between. The CDR3 runs 13 residues. Germline CDR1 reads MNHEY; CDR2 reads SMNVEV (reference sequence). The CDR3 bases are TGTGCCAGCAGTTTAGGGCAGGGGGAGACCCAGTACTTC. Translating it yields CASSLGQGETQYF.

The gene calls are TRBV5-1 and TRBJ2-4; TRBD1 might be the D (6 bases). CDR1 and CDR2 (germline): SGHRS, YFSETQ. The CDR3 sequence is 14 residues long. The ends were cut back, 5 bases at V and 5 bases at J, with 14 bases in the middle. In nucleotides, the CDR3 is TGCGCCAGCAGATCTGGGGACATCGAAAACATTCAGTACTTC. Translating gives CASRSGDIENIQYF.

The chain employs TRBV6-5 and TRBJ2-1; TRBD2 matches at 9 bases. V shed 5 bases and J 5 bases; nucleotides not matched to a gene: 7. The V gene's germline CDR1 is MNHEY and CDR2 SVGAGI. The CDR3 is 15 amino acids. CDR3 bases: TGTGCCAGCAGTCTAGCGGGGAACGAGGACAATGAGCAGTTCTTC. This translates into CASSLAGNEDNEQFF.

This chain uses TRBV24-1 with TRBJ2-1, with TRBD1 matching over 7 bases. Germline V gene lookup returns CDR1 KGHDR and CDR2 SFDVKD. The CDR3 runs to 14 residues. Unmatched junction bases numbered 6, after V lost 5 bases and J lost 6 bases. The CDR3 loop is CATSVGTATNEQFF. The CDR3 bases are TGTGCCACCAGTGTTGGGACAGCTACCAATGAGCAGTTCTTC.

CDR3 coding DNA: TGTGCCAGTAGTGAGAGAGTAAGATATGGCTACACCTTC. This sequence encodes CASSERVRYGYTF. The rearrangement links TRBV19 to TRBJ1-2; D uncertain. The V end was cut by 5 bases, the J end by 5 bases, with 12 bases between. Germline CDR1 and CDR2: LNHDA and SQIVND (reference sequence). This CDR3 region has 13 residues.

V is TRBV29-1 and J is TRBJ1-2; D perhaps matches TRBD1 (5 bases). Trimming stripped 3 bases from V and 7 bases from J, with 12 bases between. CDR1 is SQVTM and CDR2 is ANQGSEA in the germline V gene. CDR3 length equals 12 residues. CDR3 sequence (DNA): TGCAGCGTTGAGAGCAGGGAAAGTGGCTACACCTTC. It is translated as CSVESRESGYTF.

The chain employs TRBV14 and TRBJ1-1; D is ambiguous. Between the trimmed V and J ends, which lost 0 bases and 0 bases, there was a span of 17 bases. This CDR3 region has 18 residues. Germline V gene lookup returns CDR1 SGHDN and CDR2 FVKESK. In DNA form, the CDR3 reads TGTGCCAGCAGCCAAGATCGTTATTACACCGGGTTGAACACTGAAGCTTTCTTT. This codes for CASSQDRYYTGLNTEAFF. The full variable domain, its missing parts supplied by reference TRBV14 and TRBJ1-1, is EAGVTQFPSHSVIEKGQTVTLRCDPISGHDNLYWYRRVMGKEIKFLLHFVKESKQDESGMPNNRFLAERTGGTYSTLKVQPAELEDSGVYFCASSQDRYYTGLNTEAFFGQGTRLTVV.

The table lists this clone with a count of one. The rearrangement joins TRBV7-2 to TRBJ2-4, with D possibly matching TRBD1 (6 bases). V was cut by 3 bases and J by 5 bases, with 8 bases left in between. This CDR3 has 13 amino acids. Looked up from germline, CDR1 is SGHTA and CDR2 is FQGNSA. CDR3 coding DNA: TGTGCCAGCAGCTTTGGACAGCAAAACATTCAGTACTTC. It codes for CASSFGQQNIQYF. Filled out from reference TRBV7-2 and TRBJ2-4, the complete variable domain reads GAGVSQSPSNKVTEKGKDVELRCDPISGHTALYWYRQSLGQGLEFLIYFQGNSAPDKSGLPSDRFSAERTGGSVSTLTIQRTQQEDSAVYLCASSFGQQNIQYFGAGTRLSVL.